This is a list of T cell receptor beta chains from one sample in a study of PD-1 blockade in classical Hodgkin lymphoma. Here immunoSEQ multiplex PCR was the method, and the copy in TCRdb shows in-frame clones only, minus some. The sample consists of 35,000 to 45,000 clones, around 86% of them appearing once. Here the sequenced sample was peripheral blood mononuclear cells (PBMCs), taken at baseline. The receptors here all came from a human donor with classical Hodgkin lymphoma. CDR3s include the opening cysteine and the closing phenylalanine or tryptophan. The D gene is left open where the match is weak. A row's size may be missing; if present it is once, few, many or a size class.

abundance: -
v_gene: TRBV18
j_gene: TRBJ2-3
d_gene: TRBD1
CDR3nt: TGTGCCAGCTCGATGACAGGGGCGGTCGCAGATACGCAGTATTTT
CDR3aa: CASSMTGAVADTQYF

abundance: -
v_gene: TRBV5-1
j_gene: TRBJ2-7
d_gene: TRBD1
CDR3nt: TGCGCCAGCAGCTTGGCACCGGGACAGGATACCTACGAGCAGTACTTC
CDR3aa: CASSLAPGQDTYEQYF

abundance: -
v_gene: TRBV18
j_gene: TRBJ2-3
d_gene: -
CDR3nt: TGTGCCAGCTCACCACCACGAGCAGGTCTGGCTGGAGATACGCAGTATTTT
CDR3aa: CASSPPRAGLAGDTQYF

abundance: -
v_gene: TRBV9
j_gene: TRBJ2-7
d_gene: TRBD1
CDR3nt: TGTGCCAGCAGCGAAGGGACAGGGTTTCCCTACGAGCAGTACTTC
CDR3aa: CASSEGTGFPYEQYF

abundance: -
v_gene: TRBV27
j_gene: TRBJ2-3
d_gene: -
CDR3nt: TGTGCCAGCAGTTTTTTCGGGAGAGCAGATACGCAGTATTTT
CDR3aa: CASSFFGRADTQYF

abundance: -
v_gene: TRBV5-1
j_gene: TRBJ2-3
d_gene: -
CDR3nt: TGCGCCAGCAGCTTTCGGGTGAGCACAGATACGCAGTATTTT
CDR3aa: CASSFRVSTDTQYF

abundance: few
v_gene: TRBV6-5
j_gene: TRBJ1-5
d_gene: -
CDR3nt: TGTGCCAGCAGTTTCAAGGGCTGGCAGCCCCAGCATTTT
CDR3aa: CASSFKGWQPQHF

abundance: -
v_gene: TRBV7-9
j_gene: TRBJ2-7
d_gene: TRBD2
CDR3nt: TGTGCCAGCAGCGGGGGTAGCGGGATCGGCGAGCAGTACTTC
CDR3aa: CASSGGSGIGEQYF

abundance: once
v_gene: TRBV6-5
j_gene: TRBJ2-1
d_gene: TRBD2
CDR3nt: TGTGCCAGCAGACGACTAGCGGGAGAGCAGTTCTTC
CDR3aa: CASRRLAGEQFF

abundance: -
v_gene: TRBV19
j_gene: TRBJ2-2
d_gene: -
CDR3nt: TGTGCCAGTAGTATCTGGGGTAGCACCGGGGAGCTGTTTTTT
CDR3aa: CASSIWGSTGELFF

abundance: once
v_gene: TRBV2
j_gene: TRBJ2-2
d_gene: -
CDR3nt: TGTGCCAGCAGCGGAGGGGTTAACACCGGGGAGCTGTTTTTT
CDR3aa: CASSGGVNTGELFF

abundance: -
v_gene: TRBV6-1
j_gene: TRBJ2-7
d_gene: TRBD2
CDR3nt: TGTGCCAGCAGTGAAATTGGGCGGGGGGCAGGTGAGCAGTACTTC
CDR3aa: CASSEIGRGAGEQYF

abundance: -
v_gene: TRBV6-5
j_gene: TRBJ1-3
d_gene: -
CDR3nt: TGTGCCAGCAGTTACGGGGGGAACACCATATATTTT
CDR3aa: CASSYGGNTIYF

abundance: -
v_gene: TRBV7-9
j_gene: TRBJ2-5
d_gene: -
CDR3nt: TGTGCCAGCAGCTTATCGGGGGAGGCCCAGTACTTC
CDR3aa: CASSLSGEAQYF

abundance: -
v_gene: TRBV18
j_gene: TRBJ1-1
d_gene: -
CDR3nt: TGTGCCAGCTCACTAGCCCGGGCCTCGAACACTGAAGCTTTCTTT
CDR3aa: CASSLARASNTEAFF

abundance: few
v_gene: TRBV6-6
j_gene: TRBJ2-5
d_gene: TRBD2
CDR3nt: TGTGCCAGCAGTCCAAGCGGGGGAGTTTCCCAAGAGACCCAGTACTTC
CDR3aa: CASSPSGGVSQETQYF

abundance: -
v_gene: TRBV7-2
j_gene: TRBJ2-2
d_gene: TRBD2
CDR3nt: TGTGCCAGCAGCCCCAGACTAGCGGGAAACACCGGGGAGCTGTTTTTT
CDR3aa: CASSPRLAGNTGELFF

abundance: few
v_gene: TRBV4-3
j_gene: TRBJ2-7
d_gene: -
CDR3nt: TGCGCCAGCAGCCAAGATATAGGCCCGAGTGACGGAGACGAGCAGTACTTC
CDR3aa: CASSQDIGPSDGDEQYF

abundance: -
v_gene: TRBV19
j_gene: TRBJ2-3
d_gene: -
CDR3nt: TGTGCCAGTACCACGGGGGAGCTGGCAGATACGCAGTATTTT
CDR3aa: CASTTGELADTQYF

abundance: -
v_gene: TRBV30
j_gene: TRBJ2-7
d_gene: -
CDR3nt: TGTGCCTGGAGTCCCTCCTACGAGCAGTACTTC
CDR3aa: CAWSPSYEQYF

abundance: -
v_gene: TRBV21-1
j_gene: TRBJ2-7
d_gene: -
CDR3nt: TGTGCCAGCAGCTCAAGCGGGGCCGGGACAAGGCACGAGCAGTACTTC
CDR3aa: CASSSSGAGTRHEQYF

abundance: -
v_gene: TRBV4-3
j_gene: TRBJ2-3
d_gene: -
CDR3nt: TGCGCCAGCAGCCAATTAATCACAGATACGCAGTATTTT
CDR3aa: CASSQLITDTQYF

abundance: -
v_gene: TRBV5-1
j_gene: TRBJ2-7
d_gene: TRBD2
CDR3nt: TGCGCCAGCAGCTTGGACACTAGCCGGGGCGGGGGGTCCTACGAGCAGTACTTC
CDR3aa: CASSLDTSRGGGSYEQYF

abundance: -
v_gene: TRBV5-6
j_gene: TRBJ2-4
d_gene: TRBD1
CDR3nt: TGTGCCAGCAGCGTCAGGGGGTCCAAAAACATTCAGTACTTC
CDR3aa: CASSVRGSKNIQYF

abundance: once
v_gene: TRBV9
j_gene: TRBJ1-5
d_gene: -
CDR3nt: TGTGCCAGCAGCGACAGTTACAATCAGCCCCAGCATTTT
CDR3aa: CASSDSYNQPQHF

abundance: -
v_gene: TRBV5-1
j_gene: TRBJ2-7
d_gene: -
CDR3nt: TGCGCCAGCAGCTTGGGGCCGGTTAGCTCCTACGAGCAGTACTTC
CDR3aa: CASSLGPVSSYEQYF

abundance: -
v_gene: TRBV27
j_gene: TRBJ1-5
d_gene: -
CDR3nt: TGTGCCAGCAGACCTGGACTGATTAGCAATCAGCCCCAGCATTTT
CDR3aa: CASRPGLISNQPQHF